This T cell receptor (beta chain) was sequenced during a study of blood T cell repertoires in COVID-19. For the study at large: Material from acute and convalescent COVID-19 was sourced from the United States, Italy and Spain. T cells, B-cell-depleted T cells, or PBMCs supplied cDNA or gDNA.

In the study's own analysis: Reference gene primer amplification gave estimated nucleated cell counts. Using immunoSEQ multiplex PCR, the repertoire was profiled, and TCRdb retains in-frame clones only, with some absent. V and J calls and clone size are copied from that table; D and trimming were computed from the DNA. The table has around 58,000 clones, 85% seen once. This clonotype was sampled from a human donor in a cohort sampled during active COVID-19. What was sequenced was peripheral blood.

CDR3 amino acids: CASSYARGTGELFF. The CDR3 DNA reads as TGTGCCAGCAGTTATGCCAGGGGAACCGGGGAGCTGTTTTTT. The gene calls are TRBV6-5 and TRBJ2-2; tentative D call: TRBD1 (6 bases). V lost 3 bases and J lost 5, with 10 bases in between. The germline V gene has CDR1 MNHEY and CDR2 SVGAGI. The CDR3 is 14 residues long.